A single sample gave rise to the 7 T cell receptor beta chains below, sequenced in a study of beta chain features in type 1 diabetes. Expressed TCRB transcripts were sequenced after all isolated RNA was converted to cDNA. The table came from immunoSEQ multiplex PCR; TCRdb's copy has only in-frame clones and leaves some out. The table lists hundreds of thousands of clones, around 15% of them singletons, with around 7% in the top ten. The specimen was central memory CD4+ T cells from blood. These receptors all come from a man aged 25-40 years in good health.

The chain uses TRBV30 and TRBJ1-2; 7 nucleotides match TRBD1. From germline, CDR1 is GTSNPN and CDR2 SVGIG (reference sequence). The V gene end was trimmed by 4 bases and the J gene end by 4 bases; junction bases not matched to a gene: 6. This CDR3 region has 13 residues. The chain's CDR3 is CAWNPGQRYGYTF. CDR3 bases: TGTGCCTGGAACCCGGGACAGCGCTATGGCTACACCTTC.

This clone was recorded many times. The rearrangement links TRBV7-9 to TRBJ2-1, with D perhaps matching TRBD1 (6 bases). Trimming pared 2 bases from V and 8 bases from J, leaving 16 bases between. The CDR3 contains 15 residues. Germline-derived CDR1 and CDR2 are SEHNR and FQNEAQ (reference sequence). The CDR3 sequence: CASSLSGDPDHEQFF. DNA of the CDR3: TGTGCCAGCAGCTTATCAGGGGATCCCGATCATGAGCAGTTCTTC.

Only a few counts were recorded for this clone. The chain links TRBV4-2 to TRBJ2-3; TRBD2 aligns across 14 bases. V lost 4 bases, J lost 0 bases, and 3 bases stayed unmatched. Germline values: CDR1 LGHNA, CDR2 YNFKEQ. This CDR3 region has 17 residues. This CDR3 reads CASSPRLAGGSTDTQYF. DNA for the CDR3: TGTGCCAGCAGCCCCCGACTAGCGGGAGGGAGCACAGATACGCAGTATTTT.

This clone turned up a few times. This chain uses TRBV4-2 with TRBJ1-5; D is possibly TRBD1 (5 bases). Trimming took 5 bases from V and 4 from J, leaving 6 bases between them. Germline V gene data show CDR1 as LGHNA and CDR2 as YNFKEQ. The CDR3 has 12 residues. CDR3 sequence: CASSSGNQPQHF. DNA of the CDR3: TGTGCCAGCAGCTCAGGGAATCAGCCCCAGCATTTT.

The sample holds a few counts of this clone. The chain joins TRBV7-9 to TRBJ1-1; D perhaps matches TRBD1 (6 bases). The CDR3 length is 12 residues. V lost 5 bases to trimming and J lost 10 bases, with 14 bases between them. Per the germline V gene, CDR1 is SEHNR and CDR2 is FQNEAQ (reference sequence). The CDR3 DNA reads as TGTGCCAGCAGCGTCCAGGGGTACGGAGCTTTCTTT. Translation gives CASSVQGYGAFF.

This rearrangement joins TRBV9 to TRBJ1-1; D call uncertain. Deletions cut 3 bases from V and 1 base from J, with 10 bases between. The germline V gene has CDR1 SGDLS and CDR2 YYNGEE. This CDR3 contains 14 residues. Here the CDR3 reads CASSATPENTEAFF. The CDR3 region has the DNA TGTGCCAGCAGCGCAACCCCAGAGAACACTGAAGCTTTCTTT.

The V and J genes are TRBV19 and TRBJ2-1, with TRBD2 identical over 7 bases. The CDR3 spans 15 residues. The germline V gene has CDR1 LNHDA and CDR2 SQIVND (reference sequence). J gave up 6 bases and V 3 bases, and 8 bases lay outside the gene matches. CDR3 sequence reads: CASSIGLGLINEQFF. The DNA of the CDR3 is TGTGCCAGTAGTATCGGACTAGGTCTGATCAATGAGCAGTTCTTC.